What follows are 30 T cell receptor beta chains derived from one specimen sequenced in a study of early T cells in non-severe SARS-CoV-2 infection. A single record per CDR3 protein comes from TCRdb applying MiXCR to the 5' RACE reads. This table has fewer than 100,000 distinct CDR3 sequences, 5.5% to 7.5% appearing once. The sample taken for sequencing was whole blood. Receptors originate from an adult who was a healthcare worker with PCR-confirmed SARS-CoV-2 infection or an uninfected control (not recorded which).

This clonotype was recorded many times. This rearrangement joins TRBV7-9 to TRBJ2-5, with 9 bases matching TRBD1. J gave up 5 bases and V 5 bases, and 9 bases lay outside the gene matches. The germline gives CDR1 SEHNR, CDR2 FQNEAQ (reference sequence). The CDR3 is 15 residues long. The CDR3 protein is CASSQGQGLTETQYF. CDR3 DNA sequence: TGTGCCAGCAGCCAGGGACAGGGTCTGACCGAGACCCAGTACTTC.

The chain employs TRBV24-1 and TRBJ2-1; weak D call: TRBD1 (5 bases). Germline CDR1 is KGHDR and CDR2 is SFDVKD. The V and J ends lost 3 bases and 8 bases respectively, with 16 bases between them. The CDR3 sequence is 15 residues long. The CDR3 DNA follows: TGTGCCACCAGTGATCCAGAAAGGGTAGGGGATGAGCAGTTCTTC. Its translation: CATSDPERVGDEQFF.

V is TRBV5-1 and J is TRBJ2-1, with 10 bases identical to TRBD1. The CDR3 sequence is 14 residues long. The J segment lost 8 bases and the V segment lost 6 bases, leaving 8 bases of the junction unmatched. The germline CDR1 and CDR2 sequences are SGHRS and YFSETQ. CDR3 amino acids: CASTLGQGRDEQFF. The DNA for the CDR3 is TGCGCCAGCACCCTGGGACAGGGGAGGGATGAGCAGTTCTTC.

The genes are TRBV7-2 and TRBJ2-7; D is uncertain. Trimming left V 1 base short and J 4 bases short, with 14 bases between. CDR1 SGHTA and CDR2 FQGNSA come from the germline V gene. The CDR3 length is 15 residues. The CDR3 protein is CASSLGLESTYEQYF. The CDR3 region has the DNA TGTGCCAGCAGCTTAGGGCTAGAGAGTACTTACGAGCAGTACTTC.

V usage is TRBV7-2 and J usage is TRBJ1-2; D may be TRBD1 (5 bases). V gave up 3 bases and J gave up 8 bases, with 13 bases separating them. CDR1 is SGHTA, CDR2 FQGNSA, per germline. CDR3 size: 13 residues. The CDR3 DNA reads TGTGCCAGCAGCTTTTCCCCAGGGCGAGGCTACACCTTC. Encoded protein: CASSFSPGRGYTF.

This clonotype was detected many times. This sequence joins TRBV20-1 and TRBJ2-7; D is unresolved. This CDR3 comprises 12 residues. Germline CDR1 is DFQATT and CDR2 is SNEGSKA (reference sequence). Trimming pared 0 bases from V and 7 bases from J, leaving 10 bases between. The CDR3 sequence: CSARDSRSEQYF. As DNA, the CDR3 is TGCAGTGCTAGAGATTCTCGGTCAGAGCAGTACTTC.

The V call is TRBV5-6, the J call TRBJ2-1, with 11 bases aligning to TRBD2. V trimming: 4 bases; J trimming: 11 bases; junction bases outside the gene matches: 8. From germline, CDR1 is SGHDT and CDR2 YYEEEE. The CDR3 is 14 residues long. The CDR3 region has the DNA TGTGCCAGCAGCCCCCCGACTAGCGGGACTAAGCAGTTCTTC. Translated, it gives CASSPPTSGTKQFF.

This clonotype has a count of ten or more. The chain joins TRBV12-3 or TRBV12-4 to TRBJ2-3; TRBD2 matches 8 bases. The CDR3 is 16 residues long. J lost 5 bases, V lost 4 bases, and 11 bases had no gene match. The DNA for the CDR3 is TGTGCCAGCAGTTCCTCCCGGGGGGGCCTTGGAGATACGCAGTATTTT. Its translation: CASSSSRGGLGDTQYF.

This clonotype was counted between two and nine times. The chain has TRBV29-1 and TRBJ2-7; a possible D gene is TRBD2 (5 bases). The V and J ends lost 3 bases and 4 bases respectively, with 13 bases between them. Germline lookup yields CDR1 SQVTM and CDR2 ANQGSEA. The CDR3 has 13 residues. The DNA of the CDR3 is TGCAGCGTTGAGTTGGAGACTACTTACGAGCAGTACTTC. This encodes CSVELETTYEQYF.

This clonotype was counted between two and nine times. This chain joins TRBV7-2 and TRBJ2-7, with 7 bases that match TRBD1. Germline trimming cut 2 bases from V and 3 bases from J; bases unmatched to any gene: 10. From germline, CDR1 is SGHTA and CDR2 FQGNSA. The CDR3 contains 16 residues. The CDR3 bases are TGTGCCAGCAGCTTAAGATCGGGACAGTCAGACTACGAGCAGTACTTC. Amino acid sequence: CASSLRSGQSDYEQYF.

This clonotype was seen ten or more times. V and J are TRBV24-1 and TRBJ2-3; D might be TRBD1 or TRBD2, each matching 5 bases. V shed 5 bases and J shed 4 bases, with 12 bases lying between them. The V gene's germline CDR1 is KGHDR and CDR2 SFDVKD. The CDR3 totals 14 residues. The CDR3 DNA is TGTGCCACCAGTGTCGGGGCAGGAGCAGATACGCAGTATTTT. Residues: CATSVGAGADTQYF.

In its sample, this clonotype was seen many times. V and J are TRBV11-2 and TRBJ2-3, with 7 bases that match TRBD1. The germline gives CDR1 SGHAT, CDR2 FQNNGV. V dropped 2 bases and J dropped 4; count of bases not matched to a gene: 9. The CDR3 runs 16 residues. This CDR3 reads CASSLTPGTEADTQYF. In DNA, the CDR3 is TGTGCCAGCAGCTTAACCCCCGGGACAGAAGCAGATACGCAGTATTTT.

On this clonotype: The conserved phenylalanine or tryptophan normally closing the CDR3 is absent here, so this likely arose from a read error. It is unclear where the CDR3 begins or ends on the DNA, so no DNA is shown, and the CDR3 is as TCRdb lists it. CDR3: CSVEDLGTFFL. V gene TRBV29-1 combines with J gene TRBJ2-5; TRBD1 reflects the table's D call only, with no check against the DNA. Germline V CDR1 and CDR2: SQVTM, ANQGSEA. The CDR3 spans 11 amino acids, including both terminal residues.

The V call is TRBV18, the J call TRBJ2-5; D unresolved. This CDR3 is 12 amino acids long. Germline CDR1 reads KGHSH; CDR2 reads LQKENI. V was clipped by 3 bases and J by 4 bases, with 6 bases between them. The CDR3 sequence: CASSPLGETQYF. The CDR3 nucleotides read TGTGCCAGCTCACCTCTAGGAGAGACCCAGTACTTC.

Only a few counts were recorded for this clonotype. The chain employs TRBV30 and TRBJ2-5, with unresolved D. Germline V gene lookup returns CDR1 GTSNPN and CDR2 SVGIG (reference sequence). Between the trimmed V and J ends, which lost 0 bases and 1 base, there was a span of 6 bases. The CDR3 runs 13 residues. CDR3 protein: CAWSVRIQETQYF. As DNA, the CDR3 is TGTGCCTGGAGTGTCAGGATCCAAGAGACCCAGTACTTC.

This chain connects TRBV4-3 to TRBJ2-1; TRBD2 matches 9 bases. The CDR3 runs to 18 residues. The V gene's germline CDR1 is LGHNA and CDR2 YSLEER. With V trimmed by 0 bases and J by 9 bases, 15 bases remained unmatched. The chain's CDR3 is CASSQDKVAGEYGGEQFF. The CDR3 DNA reads as TGCGCCAGCAGCCAAGATAAGGTAGCGGGAGAGTATGGCGGTGAGCAGTTCTTC.

The V call is TRBV6-2 or TRBV6-3, the J call TRBJ2-5, with 9 nucleotides matching TRBD2. Trimming took 4 bases from V and 4 from J; bases not matched to a gene: 10. Germline CDR1 and CDR2: MNHEY and SVGEGT. The CDR3 length is 16 residues. CDR3 residues: CASSLAGAGRLETQYF. The CDR3 DNA reads TGTGCCAGCAGTTTAGCGGGAGCGGGGCGGTTAGAGACCCAGTACTTC.

This clonotype has a count of ten or more. The V call is TRBV20-1, the J call TRBJ2-1, with 14 bases matching TRBD2. The CDR3 totals 15 residues. CDR1 and CDR2 from the germline V gene are DFQATT and SNEGSKA (reference sequence). The junction had 7 bases not matched to a gene; V was cut back by 3 bases and J by 9 bases. This CDR3 is CSASRLAGGRIEQFF. The CDR3 coding sequence is TGCAGTGCTAGCCGACTAGCGGGGGGGCGGATTGAGCAGTTCTTC.

Only a few counts were recorded for this clonotype. The chain carries TRBV12-2 and TRBJ2-7; no check of the table's D call, TRBD1, against the DNA was made. TRBV12-2 constitutes a pseudogene. This CDR3 is 16 amino acids long. The CDR3 loop is CASRLGFGTGDYEQYF. CDR3 nucleotides: TGTGCAAGTCGCTTAGGATTTGGGACAGGGGACTACGAGCAGTACTTC.

This clonotype appeared many times. V usage is TRBV6-1 and J usage is TRBJ2-2; D might be TRBD2 (6 bases). V was trimmed by 5 bases and J by 3 bases, leaving 13 bases between them. CDR1 and CDR2 from the germline V gene are MNHNS and SASEGT. The CDR3 has 15 amino acids. The CDR3 sequence is CASSSGVGDTGELFF. CDR3 in DNA: TGTGCCAGCAGTTCGGGAGTCGGAGACACCGGGGAGCTGTTTTTT.

Concerning this clonotype itself: The junction and the germline gene differ at one end; a read error may be behind it. This rearrangement joins TRBV7-9 to TRBJ2-6; TRBD1 aligns across 8 bases. Germline V CDR1 and CDR2: SEHNR, FQNEAQ (reference sequence). CDR3 length equals 18 residues. The CDR3 DNA reads TGTGCCAGCAGCTTAAGGACAGGGCAAATCTCTGGGACCAACGTCCTGACTTTC. Encoded protein: CASSLRTGQISGTNVLTF.

The table lists this clonotype with many counts. This rearrangement joins TRBV3-1 to TRBJ1-4; 9 bases match TRBD1. This CDR3 contains 16 residues. V shed 0 bases and J 7 bases; nucleotides not matched to a gene: 6. Germline-derived CDR1 and CDR2 are LGHDT and YNNKEL (reference sequence). CDR3 region: CASSQEGQGWGEKLFF. CDR3 sequence (DNA): TGTGCCAGCAGCCAAGAGGGACAGGGTTGGGGTGAAAAACTGTTTTTT.

This clonotype has just a few counts. V gene TRBV2 combines with J gene TRBJ2-5, with 9 nucleotides matching TRBD2. CDR3 size: 17 residues. With 8 bases clipped from V and 2 bases from J, the junction kept 15 bases outside the gene matches. CDR1 is SNHLY and CDR2 is FYNNEI in the germline V gene. The CDR3: CASSRLATSGVQETQYF. DNA of the CDR3: TGTGCCAGCTCTCGACTCGCGACTAGCGGAGTTCAAGAGACCCAGTACTTC.

This clonotype was found many times. CDR3 protein: CASSLALIGQGNEQFF. DNA for the CDR3: TGTGCCAGCAGCTTAGCGCTGATAGGACAGGGCAATGAGCAGTTCTTC. The rearrangement joins TRBV7-9 to TRBJ2-1, with 8 positions matching TRBD1. The CDR3 is 16 amino acids. In germline, CDR1 is SEHNR, CDR2 FQNEAQ (reference sequence). Unmatched junction bases numbered 7, after V lost 0 bases and J lost 6 bases.

This clonotype has only a few counts. V is TRBV7-2 and J is TRBJ2-3; 10 positions match TRBD1. Germline-derived CDR1 and CDR2 are SGHTA and FQGNSA. V was clipped by 5 bases and J by 3 bases; unmatched bases: 11. The CDR3 is 17 residues long. CDR3: CASSLRQGASMTDTQYF. CDR3 DNA: TGTGCCAGCAGCCTCAGACAGGGGGCAAGTATGACAGATACGCAGTATTTT.

This clonotype was picked up a small number of times. V is TRBV12-3 or TRBV12-4 and J is TRBJ2-3; 8 positions agree with TRBD2. CDR3 size: 14 residues. V trimming: 5 bases; J trimming: 6 bases; junction bases outside the gene matches: 7. CDR3 DNA: TGTGCCAGCAGTAAACTCACTAGCGGCGATACGCAGTATTTT. Translation gives CASSKLTSGDTQYF.

CDR3 coding DNA: TGTGCCAGCAGCCAAGATTGGGTAGCGGGAGGGCCCAGTGAGCAGTTCTTC. This sequence encodes CASSQDWVAGGPSEQFF. The V call is TRBV4-2, the J call TRBJ2-1, with 11 bases that match TRBD2. Looked up from germline, CDR1 is LGHNA and CDR2 is YNFKEQ. The junction had 10 bases not matched to a gene; V was cut back by 0 bases and J by 9 bases. CDR3 length equals 17 residues.

This clonotype appeared many times. This chain links TRBV6-6 with TRBJ1-3; 9 bases agree with TRBD1. V shed 4 bases, J shed 7 bases, and the junction held 5 bases outside the gene matches. Germline assignment: CDR1 MNHNY and CDR2 SVGAGI (reference sequence). The CDR3 has 14 residues. In DNA form, the CDR3 reads TGTGCCAGCAGTTCTGGACAGGGGTTCAACACCATATATTTT. Protein sequence: CASSSGQGFNTIYF.

This clonotype was counted ten times or more. The chain couples TRBV2 to TRBJ2-5; TRBD2 is a possible D gene (5 bases). The CDR3 contains 15 residues. The V gene's germline CDR1 is SNHLY and CDR2 FYNNEI. V lost 2 bases and J 1 base, leaving 11 bases between the germline ends. CDR3 in amino acids: CASSETGIRQETQYF. The DNA of the CDR3 is TGTGCCAGCAGTGAAACGGGGATCCGCCAAGAGACCCAGTACTTC. Combining the CDR3 with reference TRBV2 and TRBJ2-5 gives the whole variable domain EPEVTQTPSHQVTQMGQEVILRCVPISNHLYFYWYRQILGQKVEFLVSFYNNEISEKSEIFDDQFSVERPDGSNFTLKIRSTKLEDSAMYFCASSETGIRQETQYFGPGTRLLVL.

Many counts were recorded for this clonotype. This chain joins TRBV9 and TRBJ1-2; D perhaps matches TRBD1 (5 bases). Trimming pared 0 bases from V and 8 bases from J, leaving 11 bases between. CDR3 length equals 13 residues. CDR1 and CDR2 (germline): SGDLS, YYNGEE. CDR3 sequence reads: CASSVDGTSGYTF. The CDR3 DNA is TGTGCCAGCAGCGTAGACGGGACTTCAGGCTACACCTTC.